This passage covers 23 T cell receptor beta chains from one sample sequenced in a study of CD8 T cells in Susac syndrome. The RNA, about 0.45 to 1 ug, was put through reverse transcription using random hexamers. TCRdb ran MiXCR on the immunoSEQ multiplex PCR reads and lists one entry per CDR3 protein. The top ten clones hold 0.055% to 0.075% of a sample with more than 200,000 distinct CDR3 sequences, roughly 93% of them seen once. Material: CD4+ T cells from PBMCs. These receptors were obtained from a human donor with multiple sclerosis.

The genes are TRBV9 and TRBJ2-1; D call uncertain. Deletions cut 0 bases from V and 1 base from J, with 5 bases between. Germline CDR1 SGDLS, CDR2 YYNGEE. The CDR3 loop spans 14 amino acids. CDR3 protein: CASSVEASYNEQFF. The CDR3 coding sequence is TGTGCCAGCAGCGTAGAGGCTTCCTACAATGAGCAGTTCTTC.

V is TRBV20-1 and J is TRBJ2-7; a weak D match, TRBD1 (5 bases). Trimming cost V 6 bases and J 5 bases, with 11 bases left between them. Germline-derived CDR1 and CDR2 are DFQATT and SNEGSKA (reference sequence). The CDR3 spans 11 residues. The CDR3 here is CSAPQGNEQYV. The CDR3 region has the DNA TGCAGTGCCCCCCAGGGTAACGAGCAGTACGTC.

The rearrangement links TRBV19 to TRBJ1-4; D is possibly TRBD1 (6 bases). V gave up 5 bases and J gave up 5 bases, with 12 bases separating them. Germline loops: CDR1 LNHDA, CDR2 SQIVND (reference sequence). CDR3 size: 14 residues. CDR3 residues: CASSVQGPNEKLFF. CDR3 nucleotides: TGTGCCAGTAGTGTACAGGGTCCGAATGAAAAACTGTTTTTT.

This clonotype came up a few times. The CDR3 DNA is TGTGCCAGCAGCCCGGGACTAGCGGGGTACACAGATACGCAGTATTTT. This gives the protein CASSPGLAGYTDTQYF. The chain is built from TRBV9 and TRBJ2-3; TRBD2 aligns across 13 bases. CDR3 length equals 16 residues. Germline V CDR1 and CDR2: SGDLS, YYNGEE. Trimming removed 4 bases from V and 2 bases from J; junction bases left unmatched: 4.

The chain is built from TRBV2 and TRBJ1-2; D not certain. Germline V lookup: CDR1 SNHLY, CDR2 FYNNEI. Trimming took off 5 bases at V and 0 bases at J, with 10 bases between the two ends. This CDR3 region has 14 residues. The CDR3 region has the DNA TGTGCCAGCAGTAAAGACTCAGCTAACTATGGCTACACCTTC. Protein: CASSKDSANYGYTF.

The sample holds one count of this clonotype. This chain joins TRBV5-1 and TRBJ1-2, with 7 bases lining up with TRBD1. The CDR3 has 14 amino acids. Germline V gene lookup returns CDR1 SGHRS and CDR2 YFSETQ. V was clipped by 3 bases and J by 4 bases; unmatched bases: 6. CDR3 in DNA: TGCGCCAGCAGCTACGGGACAGCTTCCTATGGCTACACCTTC. Amino acids: CASSYGTASYGYTF.

The CDR3 sequence is CSVEGRGQSSYNEQFF. The CDR3 nucleotides are TGCAGCGTTGAGGGCAGGGGGCAAAGCTCCTACAATGAGCAGTTCTTC. The chain carries TRBV29-1 and TRBJ2-1; 8 bases align to TRBD1. V dropped 3 bases and J dropped 0; count of bases not matched to a gene: 7. The V gene's germline CDR1 is SQVTM and CDR2 ANQGSEA. The CDR3 loop spans 16 amino acids.

This clonotype was recorded once. The chain joins TRBV18 to TRBJ2-1; no clear D gene. The length of the CDR3 is 15 residues. V lost 3 bases and J lost 5, with 14 bases in between. Germline-derived CDR1 and CDR2 are KGHSH and LQKENI. The CDR3 sequence is CASSPPVTANNEQFF. The CDR3 bases are TGTGCCAGCTCACCTCCAGTTACAGCAAACAATGAGCAGTTCTTC.

The genes are TRBV5-1 and TRBJ2-2; maybe TRBD2 (6 bases). Between the trimmed V and J ends, which lost 1 base and 0 bases, there was a span of 10 bases. Germline CDR1 SGHRS, CDR2 YFSETQ. The CDR3 has 16 residues. Here the CDR3 DNA reads TGCGCCAGCAGCTTGTTTAGGAGGGCGAACACCGGGGAGCTGTTTTTT. Amino acids: CASSLFRRANTGELFF.

The chain links TRBV20-1 to TRBJ2-7, with 9 bases matching TRBD2. Germline CDR1 DFQATT, CDR2 SNEGSKA (reference sequence). V trimming: 6 bases; J trimming: 2 bases; junction bases outside the gene matches: 8. There are 14 residues in the CDR3. Here the CDR3 DNA reads TGCAGTGCAGGCTCGCGGGGGGGAACCTACGAGCAGTACTTC. It yields the protein CSAGSRGGTYEQYF.

A few counts support this clonotype. The chain recombines TRBV6-1 with TRBJ2-4; D is unclear. Trimming shortened V by 6 bases and J by 7 bases, and 10 bases separated the two germline ends. This CDR3 comprises 12 residues. The germline V gene encodes CDR1 MNHNS and CDR2 SASEGT. CDR3 nucleotides: TGTGCCAGCAGCGCCGTCCTGAACATTCAGTACTTC. This translates into CASSAVLNIQYF.

The V call is TRBV3-1, the J call TRBJ2-1; D may match TRBD1 or TRBD2 (5 bases each). Trimming removed 1 base at V and 9 bases at J, with 13 bases between. The CDR3 runs 14 residues. Germline V gene sequence: CDR1 LGHDT, CDR2 YNNKEL (reference sequence). The CDR3 bases are TGTGCCAGCAGCCAAGGGCCGGGGCTGGGTGAGCAGTTCTTC. Protein product: CASSQGPGLGEQFF.

The chain employs TRBV7-2 and TRBJ1-1, with TRBD1 identical over 10 bases. V trimming: 5 bases; J trimming: 6 bases; junction bases outside the gene matches: 9. The germline V gene has CDR1 SGHTA and CDR2 FQGNSA. This CDR3 has 15 residues. CDR3 in amino acids: CASSARDRGGAEAFF. The CDR3 nucleotides read TGTGCCAGCAGCGCCCGGGACAGGGGTGGGGCTGAAGCTTTCTTT.

This chain links TRBV7-9 with TRBJ2-2; D remains unclear. There are 18 residues in the CDR3. Trimming pared 1 base from V and 0 bases from J, leaving 15 bases between. Germline lookup yields CDR1 SEHNR and CDR2 FQNEAQ (reference sequence). CDR3 protein: CASSLVGPYSSNTGELFF. CDR3 in DNA: TGTGCCAGCAGCTTAGTCGGTCCGTACAGTTCGAACACCGGGGAGCTGTTTTTT.

The chain combines TRBV5-1 with TRBJ2-1, with 7 positions matching TRBD1. After removal of 3 bases from V and 2 bases from J, the junction contained 5 bases not matched to a gene. Germline V gene sequence: CDR1 SGHRS, CDR2 YFSETQ. CDR3 length equals 15 residues. CDR3 sequence: CASSSGTVTYNEQFF. In DNA form, the CDR3 reads TGCGCCAGCAGCTCCGGGACAGTCACCTACAATGAGCAGTTCTTC.

This sequence joins TRBV19 and TRBJ2-5; 9 bases match TRBD2. The ends lost 3 bases at V and 4 bases at J; junction bases unmatched: 6. Germline assignment: CDR1 LNHDA and CDR2 SQIVND (reference sequence). The CDR3 is 15 amino acids. The CDR3 protein is CASSIEGTSIETQYF. CDR3 coding DNA: TGTGCCAGTAGTATTGAAGGGACTAGCATAGAGACCCAGTACTTC.

The rearrangement uses TRBV5-4 and TRBJ1-3; no clear D gene. The V end was cut by 3 bases, the J end by 1 base, with 11 bases between. The CDR3 spans 15 residues. Germline V CDR1 and CDR2: SGHNT, YYREEE (reference sequence). The CDR3 region is CASSSDWGSGNTIYF. CDR3 bases: TGTGCCAGCAGCTCCGACTGGGGATCTGGAAACACCATATATTTT.

In DNA, the CDR3 is TGTGCCAGCAGTTTAGGGAGCCTGAATCAGCCCCAGCATTTT. Translated: CASSLGSLNQPQHF. The chain is built from TRBV12-3 or TRBV12-4 and TRBJ1-5; unclear D gene. The V end lost 1 base, the J end lost 4 bases, and 8 bases lay between the germline ends. This CDR3 spans 14 amino acids.

The rearrangement links TRBV27 to TRBJ2-7, with 11 bases that match TRBD2. This CDR3 has 18 residues. Germline V gene lookup returns CDR1 MNHEY and CDR2 SMNVEV (reference sequence). Trimming at V came to 4 bases and at J to 2 bases, leaving 13 bases not matched to a gene. This CDR3 is CASSSQKSIAGGPYEQYF. In DNA, the CDR3 is TGTGCCAGCAGTTCGCAAAAATCTATAGCGGGGGGGCCCTACGAGCAGTACTTC.

The rearrangement links TRBV5-1 to TRBJ1-2; TRBD1 agrees at 7 bases. CDR3 length: 19 residues. The germline V gene encodes CDR1 SGHRS and CDR2 YFSETQ. J lost 6 bases, V lost 1 base, and 21 bases had no gene match. The CDR3 reads CASSLPALAGGGRRDGYTF. Here the CDR3 DNA reads TGCGCCAGCAGCTTGCCGGCTTTGGCAGGGGGTGGACGTCGGGATGGCTACACCTTC. The variable domain in full, with the rest retrieved from reference TRBV5-1 and TRBJ1-2, is KAGVTQTPRYLIKTRGQQVTLSCSPISGHRSVSWYQQTPGQGLQFLFEYFSETQRNKGNFPGRFSGRQFSNSRSEMNVSTLELGDSALYLCASSLPALAGGGRRDGYTFGSGTRLTVV.

This clonotype showed up just once. The genes are TRBV12-3 or TRBV12-4 and TRBJ2-7, with TRBD1 matching over 7 bases. V shed 5 bases and J 13 bases; nucleotides not matched to a gene: 8. The length of the CDR3 is 11 residues. CDR3 region: CASSLGQVSYF. Written as DNA, the CDR3 is TGTGCCAGCAGTCTCGGACAGGTTTCATACTTC.

The chain couples TRBV4-2 to TRBJ1-2, with 7 bases matching TRBD1. Germline loops: CDR1 LGHNA, CDR2 YNFKEQ. The CDR3 contains 15 residues. V shed 0 bases and J 6 bases; nucleotides not matched to a gene: 7. The CDR3 sequence is CASSQDLRGPNGYTF. In DNA, the CDR3 is TGTGCCAGCAGCCAAGATTTAAGGGGGCCAAATGGCTACACCTTC.

V usage is TRBV19 and J usage is TRBJ2-4, with 8 bases identical to TRBD2. V gave up 2 bases and J gave up 4 bases; unmatched junction bases: 7. CDR1 LNHDA and CDR2 SQIVND come from the germline V gene (reference sequence). This CDR3 is built from 16 residues. This chain's CDR3 is CASSIPRTSKKNIQYF. CDR3 DNA sequence: TGTGCCAGTAGTATACCCCGGACTAGCAAAAAAAACATTCAGTACTTC.